This T cell receptor beta chain derives from a study of vaccination effects on CD4 cells after COVID-19. After expansion with viral peptide pools in the ViraFEST assay, antigen-specific CD4+ T cells were sequenced. Following a roughly ten-day culture, CD4+ T cells were purified. Nucleocapsid antibody tests were negative, and the vaccine recipients had no prior SARS-CoV-2 infection. On both days 3 and 7, half of the culture medium was replaced with IL-2 medium. This table comes from immunoSEQ multiplex PCR, and its TCRdb copy is limited to in-frame clones, with some not included. The repertoire includes about 55,000 clones, roughly 76% of them detected once, and 15% to 20% sits in the top ten. Comment on this clone: The antigen is unknown.

CDR3 length: 14 amino acids. V shed 10 bases, J shed 7 bases, and the junction held 5 bases outside the gene matches. Study-wide points: Marked clonal contraction of both clone types appeared late after vaccination. Early post-infection timepoints were absent, and convalescent patients were few.

Specimen: CD4+ T cells from PBMCs cultured with SARS-CoV-2 spike peptides, collected before COVID-19 vaccination. V gene TRBV23-1 combines with J gene TRBJ1-6; TRBD1 aligns across 12 bases. Being an ORF, TRBV23-1 has a function that is uncertain. This TCR derives from a human donor who received a COVID-19 vaccine. The CDR3 loop is CAIGGQGANSPLHF. For the CDR3, the DNA is TGCGCCATCGGGGGACAGGGGGCCAATTCACCCCTCCACTTT.